A single sample gave rise to the 17 T cell receptor beta chains below, sequenced in a study of T cell repertoires in cytomegalovirus infection. TCRdb analysed the reads with MiXCR anew, one entry per CDR3 protein. The data show 310,000 or so distinct CDR3 sequences, with 9.6% seen just once and around 2.5% held by the top ten. Sample: PBMCs. The receptors were sampled from a human donor in good health (CMV status not recorded). Some clones in this sample may be carry-over from other donors' samples.

The V gene is TRBV2, the J gene TRBJ1-2; D remains unclear. Trimming removed 4 bases from V and 2 bases from J, with 8 bases in between. The CDR3 covers 13 residues. Germline CDR1 SNHLY, CDR2 FYNNEI. The CDR3 protein is CASSGRINYGYTF. CDR3 DNA: TGTGCCAGCAGTGGACGGATCAACTATGGCTACACCTTC.

This clonotype has at least ten counts. V and J are TRBV29-1 and TRBJ1-2; D may be TRBD1 (5 bases). Trimming pared 6 bases from V and 0 bases from J, leaving 14 bases between. The CDR3 runs to 14 residues. Germline-derived CDR1 and CDR2 are SQVTM and ANQGSEA. The CDR3 is CSVLDRVANYGYTF. The DNA of the CDR3 is TGCAGCGTCCTCGACAGAGTAGCTAACTATGGCTACACCTTC.

This clonotype has only a few counts. The chain has TRBV3-1 and TRBJ2-1; 8 bases line up with TRBD2. The CDR3 sequence is 16 residues long. Trimming took 4 bases from V and 7 from J; bases not matched to a gene: 12. Germline-derived CDR1 and CDR2 are LGHDT and YNNKEL (reference sequence). The DNA of the CDR3 is TGTGCCAGCAGCCGGACCGGGGGGGCCATTTCAAATGAGCAGTTCTTC. Encoded protein: CASSRTGGAISNEQFF.

This clonotype was seen many times. This rearrangement joins TRBV28 to TRBJ2-2, with 13 bases aligning to TRBD2. Looked up from germline, CDR1 is MDHEN and CDR2 is SYDVKM. This CDR3 is built from 16 residues. Trimming cost V 6 bases and J 3 bases; bases outside gene matches: 4. CDR3 sequence (DNA): TGTGCCAGCAGCTTTGGACTAGCGGGGGACACCGGGGAGCTGTTTTTT. It encodes CASSFGLAGDTGELFF.

The V gene is TRBV20-1, the J gene TRBJ2-3; D call uncertain. Germline CDR1 is DFQATT and CDR2 is SNEGSKA (reference sequence). The length of the CDR3 is 11 residues. This chain's CDR3 is CSCGSTDTQYF. For the CDR3, the DNA is TGCAGCTGTGGCTCCACAGATACGCAGTATTTT.

The chain uses TRBV13 and TRBJ2-2; no clear D gene. This CDR3 region has 13 residues. The V end was cut by 2 bases, the J end by 6 bases, with 7 bases between. Germline values: CDR1 PRHDT, CDR2 FYEKMQ (reference sequence). CDR3 residues: CASSLSAAGELFF. The CDR3 DNA reads as TGTGCCAGCAGCTTAAGCGCGGCCGGGGAGCTGTTTTTT.

This clonotype was counted ten times or more. V usage is TRBV6-1 and J usage is TRBJ2-3; D call uncertain. Germline values: CDR1 MNHNS, CDR2 SASEGT. Trimming left V 0 bases short and J 6 bases short, with 16 bases between. The CDR3 extends over 16 amino acids. Written as DNA, the CDR3 is TGTGCCAGCAGTGAAGCAGGCCCACCTGCACACGATACGCAGTATTTT. Encoded protein: CASSEAGPPAHDTQYF.

A remark on this clonotype: One junction end does not reproduce the germline sequence, and a read error may be involved. The chain combines TRBV7-7 with TRBJ2-5; tentatively, D is TRBD1 (6 bases). Germline values: CDR1 SSHAT, CDR2 FNYEAQ (reference sequence). This CDR3 comprises 14 residues. The CDR3 loop reads CASSFQDSGETQYF. CDR3 in DNA: TGTGCTAGCAGCTTTCAGGACAGTGGGGAGACCCAGTACTTC.

The J gene is TRBJ2-3, the V gene TRBV7-6; the D call may be TRBD1 or TRBD2 (5 bases each). V lost 7 bases, J lost 2 bases, and 13 bases lay in between. CDR3 length: 14 amino acids. Germline assignment: CDR1 SGHVS and CDR2 FNYEAQ. CDR3 bases: TGTGCCAGCACCGTCCCGGGGACCACAGATACGCAGTATTTT. Amino acid sequence: CASTVPGTTDTQYF.

This clonotype was counted ten times or more. The chain links TRBV20-1 to TRBJ1-2, with TRBD1 identical over 8 bases. The CDR3 sequence is 13 residues long. After removal of 4 bases from V and 3 bases from J, the junction contained 4 bases not matched to a gene. The germline CDR1 and CDR2 sequences are DFQATT and SNEGSKA (reference sequence). CDR3 region: CSAKPQGDYGYTF. The DNA for the CDR3 is TGCAGTGCTAAACCACAGGGGGACTATGGCTACACCTTC.

The table lists this clonotype with many counts. The rearrangement uses TRBV6-4 and TRBJ1-5; no clear D. Trimming removed 2 bases from V and 3 bases from J, with 11 bases in between. The CDR3 has 15 amino acids. CDR1 and CDR2 (germline): MRHNA, SNTAGT. This chain's CDR3 is CASSDVPGDNQPQHF. The CDR3 DNA is TGTGCCAGCAGTGACGTTCCAGGTGACAATCAGCCCCAGCATTTT.

This chain links TRBV29-1 with TRBJ2-5; 8 bases line up with TRBD2. In germline, CDR1 is SQVTM, CDR2 ANQGSEA. This CDR3 spans 18 amino acids. Trimming cost V 0 bases and J 0 bases; bases outside gene matches: 12. For the CDR3, the DNA is TGCAGCGTTGAAGATCGCGAGGCTAGCGGGCGGTACCAAGAGACCCAGTACTTC. It is translated as CSVEDREASGRYQETQYF.

The gene calls are TRBV27 and TRBJ2-1; maybe TRBD1 (5 bases). This CDR3 spans 14 amino acids. The germline V gene has CDR1 MNHEY and CDR2 SMNVEV (reference sequence). Trimming removed 6 bases at V and 4 bases at J, with 13 bases between. The CDR3 reads CASSLSDNYNEQFF. The DNA for the CDR3 is TGTGCCAGCAGCCTTTCGGACAATTACAATGAGCAGTTCTTC.

This clonotype showed up many times. In DNA, the CDR3 is TGTGCCAGCAGCTTAGAGGCGGGCCGCGGGGAGCTGTTTTTT. This codes for CASSLEAGRGELFF. The chain has TRBV7-2 and TRBJ2-2, with a tentative D call TRBD2 (5 bases). Germline CDR1 reads SGHTA; CDR2 reads FQGNSA. V shed 1 base and J shed 7 bases, with 10 bases lying between them. The CDR3 totals 14 residues. The entire variable domain, with the rest obtained from reference TRBV7-2 and TRBJ2-2, is as follows: GAGVSQSPSNKVTEKGKDVELRCDPISGHTALYWYRQSLGQGLEFLIYFQGNSAPDKSGLPSDRFSAERTGGSVSTLTIQRTQQEDSAVYLCASSLEAGRGELFFGEGSRLTVL.

This clonotype was counted between two and nine times. CDR3 coding DNA: TGTGCCAGTAGACTTGGGGGTTGGGGCAATCAGCCCCAGCATTTT. This gives the protein CASRLGGWGNQPQHF. The V gene is TRBV19, the J gene TRBJ1-5, with D possibly matching TRBD1 (5 bases). CDR1 and CDR2 (germline): LNHDA, SQIVND (reference sequence). V lost 6 bases to trimming and J lost 2 bases, with 14 bases between them. There are 15 residues in the CDR3.

This clonotype has ten or more counts. The rearrangement uses TRBV7-2 and TRBJ2-7; D may correspond to TRBD1 or TRBD2 (5 bases each). Trimming took off 4 bases at V and 2 bases at J, with 15 bases between the two ends. This CDR3 has 15 residues. The germline gives CDR1 SGHTA, CDR2 FQGNSA. The CDR3 here is CASSSLGVGPYEQYF. The DNA for the CDR3 is TGTGCCAGCAGCTCGTTGGGGGTAGGGCCCTACGAGCAGTACTTC.

The chain is built from TRBV29-1 and TRBJ2-2; TRBD2 matches 12 bases. The V gene's germline CDR1 is SQVTM and CDR2 ANQGSEA. V lost 3 bases and J lost 3; bases outside the gene matches: 5. There are 16 residues in the CDR3. The DNA for the CDR3 is TGCAGCGTTGAGGCTAGCGGGGGGGCCGACACCGGGGAGCTGTTTTTT. Its protein is CSVEASGGADTGELFF.